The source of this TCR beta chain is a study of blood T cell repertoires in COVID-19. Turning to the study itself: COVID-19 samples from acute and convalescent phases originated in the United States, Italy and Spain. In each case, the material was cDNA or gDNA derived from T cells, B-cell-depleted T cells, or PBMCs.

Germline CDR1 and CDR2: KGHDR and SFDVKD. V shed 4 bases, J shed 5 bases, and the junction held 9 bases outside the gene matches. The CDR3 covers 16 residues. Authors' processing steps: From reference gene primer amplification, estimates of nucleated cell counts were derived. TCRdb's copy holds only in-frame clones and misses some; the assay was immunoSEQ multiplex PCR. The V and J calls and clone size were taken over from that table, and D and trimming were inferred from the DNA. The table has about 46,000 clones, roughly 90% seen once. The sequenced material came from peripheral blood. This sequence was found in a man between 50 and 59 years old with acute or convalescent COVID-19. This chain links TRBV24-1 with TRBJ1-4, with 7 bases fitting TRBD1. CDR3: CATSELGGQENEKLFF. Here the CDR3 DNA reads TGTGCCACCAGTGAACTTGGAGGACAGGAGAATGAAAAACTGTTTTTT.